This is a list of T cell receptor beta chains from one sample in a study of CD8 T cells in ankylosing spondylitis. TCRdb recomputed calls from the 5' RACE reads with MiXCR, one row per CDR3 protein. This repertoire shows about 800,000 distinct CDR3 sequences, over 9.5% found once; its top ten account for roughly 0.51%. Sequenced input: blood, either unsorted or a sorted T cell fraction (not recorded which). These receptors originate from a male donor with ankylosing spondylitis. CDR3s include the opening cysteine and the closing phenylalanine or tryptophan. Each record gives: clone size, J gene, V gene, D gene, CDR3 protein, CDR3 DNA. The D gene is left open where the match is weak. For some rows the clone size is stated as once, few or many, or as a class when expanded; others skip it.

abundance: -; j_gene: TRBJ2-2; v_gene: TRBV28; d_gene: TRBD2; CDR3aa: CAAGEGSGELFF; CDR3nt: TGTGCCGCCGGGGAGGGTTCCGGGGAGCTGTTTTTT
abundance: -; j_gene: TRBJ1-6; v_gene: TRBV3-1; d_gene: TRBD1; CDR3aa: CASSGRDSHSPLHF; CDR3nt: TGTGCCAGCAGTGGCCGGGACAGTCATTCACCCCTCCACTTT
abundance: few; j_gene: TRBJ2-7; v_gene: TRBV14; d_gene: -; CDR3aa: CASSQVGTQYISTYEQYF; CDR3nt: TGTGCCAGCAGCCAAGTTGGGACCCAGTACATATCCACCTACGAGCAGTACTTC
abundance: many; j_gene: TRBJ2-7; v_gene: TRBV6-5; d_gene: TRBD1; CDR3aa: CASSYSKSGTGGYEQYF; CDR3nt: TGTGCCAGCAGTTACTCGAAAAGTGGGACAGGTGGTTACGAGCAGTACTTC
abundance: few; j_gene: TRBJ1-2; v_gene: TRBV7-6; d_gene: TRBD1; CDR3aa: CASSLWDRWGYTF; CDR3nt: TGTGCCAGCAGCTTATGGGACAGGTGGGGCTACACCTTC
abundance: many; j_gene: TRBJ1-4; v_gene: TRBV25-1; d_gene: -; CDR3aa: CASSGRGEKLFF; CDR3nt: TGTGCCAGCAGTGGGCGAGGTGAAAAACTGTTTTTT
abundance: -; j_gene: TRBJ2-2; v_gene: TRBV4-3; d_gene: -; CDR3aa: CASSNRLLSGELFF; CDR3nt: TGCGCCAGCAGCAACCGACTCCTCAGCGGGGAGCTGTTTTTT
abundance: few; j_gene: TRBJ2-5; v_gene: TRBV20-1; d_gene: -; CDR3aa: CSVKTDFGETQYF; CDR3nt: TGCAGTGTTAAGACGGACTTTGGGGAGACCCAGTACTTC
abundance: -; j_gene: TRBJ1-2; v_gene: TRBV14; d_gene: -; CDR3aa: CASSQGLFNYGYTF; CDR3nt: TGTGCCAGCAGCCAGGGACTGTTTAACTATGGCTACACCTTC
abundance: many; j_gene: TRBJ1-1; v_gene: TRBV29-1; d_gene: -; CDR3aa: CSVGPRLASNTEAFF; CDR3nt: TGCAGCGTTGGTCCACGATTGGCAAGCAACACTGAAGCTTTCTTT
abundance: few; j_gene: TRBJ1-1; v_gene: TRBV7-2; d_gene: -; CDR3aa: CASSLAFSVSHTEAFF; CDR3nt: TGTGCCAGCAGCTTAGCCTTTTCGGTGTCCCACACTGAAGCTTTCTTT
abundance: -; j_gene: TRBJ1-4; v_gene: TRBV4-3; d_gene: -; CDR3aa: CASSQEMRGDGEKLFF; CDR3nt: TGCGCCAGCAGCCAAGAAATGCGGGGTGACGGTGAAAAACTGTTTTTT
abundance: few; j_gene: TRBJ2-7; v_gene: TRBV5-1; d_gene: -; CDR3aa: CASSLDQSTGQYF; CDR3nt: TGCGCCAGCAGCTTGGATCAGAGTACGGGGCAGTACTTC
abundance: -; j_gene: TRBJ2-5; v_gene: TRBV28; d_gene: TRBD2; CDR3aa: CASSQSGSPGRETQYF; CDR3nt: TGTGCCAGCAGCCAAAGCGGGAGCCCAGGAAGAGAGACCCAGTACTTC
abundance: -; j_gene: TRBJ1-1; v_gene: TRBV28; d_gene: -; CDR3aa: CASSLVTYVNTEAFF; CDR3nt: TGTGCCAGCAGTTTGGTCACTTACGTGAACACTGAAGCTTTCTTT
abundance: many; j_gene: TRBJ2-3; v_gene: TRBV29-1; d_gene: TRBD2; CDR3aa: CSVDTTSDRGYTQYF; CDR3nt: TGCAGCGTTGACACCACTAGCGATCGGGGGTATACGCAGTATTTT
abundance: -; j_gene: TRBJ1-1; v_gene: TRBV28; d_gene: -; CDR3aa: CASRGGDPEAFF; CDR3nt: TGTGCCAGCAGAGGGGGAGACCCTGAAGCTTTCTTT
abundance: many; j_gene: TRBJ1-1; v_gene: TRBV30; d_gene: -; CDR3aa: CAWSVQLNTEAFF; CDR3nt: TGTGCCTGGAGTGTACAGCTTAACACTGAAGCTTTCTTT
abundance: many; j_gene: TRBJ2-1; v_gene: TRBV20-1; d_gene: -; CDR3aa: CSARAVTGHLYNEQFF; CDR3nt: TGCAGTGCTAGAGCTGTTACGGGACACCTTTACAATGAGCAGTTCTTC
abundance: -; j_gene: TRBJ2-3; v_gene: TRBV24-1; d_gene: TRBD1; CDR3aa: CATSDLQGATDTQYF; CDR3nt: TGTGCCACCAGTGATTTGCAGGGGGCAACAGATACGCAGTATTTT
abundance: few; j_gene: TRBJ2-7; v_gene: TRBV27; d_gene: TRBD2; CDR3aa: CASSNLAGVIPSHF; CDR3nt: TGTGCCAGCAGTAATCTAGCGGGGGTGATCCCGTCGCACTTC
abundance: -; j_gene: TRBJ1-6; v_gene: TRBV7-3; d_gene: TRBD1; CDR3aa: CASSSGTGVSPLHF; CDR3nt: TGTGCCAGCAGCTCGGGGACAGGTGTTTCACCCCTCCACTTT
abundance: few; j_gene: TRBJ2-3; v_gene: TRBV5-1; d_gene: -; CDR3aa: CASSAQGDTDTQYF; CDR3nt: TGCGCCAGCAGCGCCCAGGGAGACACAGATACGCAGTATTTT
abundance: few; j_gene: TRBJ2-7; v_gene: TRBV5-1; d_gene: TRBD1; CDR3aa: CASSSGQGRDEQYF; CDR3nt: TGCGCCAGCAGCTCCGGACAGGGGAGGGACGAGCAGTACTTC
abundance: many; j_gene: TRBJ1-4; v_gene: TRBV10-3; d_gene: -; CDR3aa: CAITQATNEKLFF; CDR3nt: TGTGCCATCACCCAGGCAACTAATGAAAAACTGTTTTTT
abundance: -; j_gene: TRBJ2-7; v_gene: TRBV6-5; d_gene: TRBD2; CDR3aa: CASSTSGGRYEQYF; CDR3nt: TGTGCCAGCAGTACTAGCGGGGGAAGGTACGAGCAGTACTTC
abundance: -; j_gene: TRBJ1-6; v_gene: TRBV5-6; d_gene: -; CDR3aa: CASSPPTGYSPLHF; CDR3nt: TGTGCCAGCAGCCCGCCCACAGGGTACTCACCCCTCCACTTT
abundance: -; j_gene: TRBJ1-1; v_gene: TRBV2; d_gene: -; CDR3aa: CASSGAGKAFF; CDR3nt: TGTGCCAGCAGTGGAGCAGGGAAAGCTTTCTTT
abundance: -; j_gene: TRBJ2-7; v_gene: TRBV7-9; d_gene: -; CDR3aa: CASSPRGSSYYYEQYF; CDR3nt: TGTGCCAGCAGCCCCCGCGGCTCCTCCTATTACTACGAGCAGTACTTC
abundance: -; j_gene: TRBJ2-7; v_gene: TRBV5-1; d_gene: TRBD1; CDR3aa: CASSRGQGGNEQYF; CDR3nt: TGCGCCAGCAGCCGGGGACAGGGAGGCAACGAGCAGTACTTC
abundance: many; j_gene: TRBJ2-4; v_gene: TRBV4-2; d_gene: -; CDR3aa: CASSQSPYRGALEGGNNQYF; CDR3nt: TGTGCCAGCAGCCAAAGTCCCTATCGGGGGGCCCTGGAAGGTGGGAACAATCAGTACTTC
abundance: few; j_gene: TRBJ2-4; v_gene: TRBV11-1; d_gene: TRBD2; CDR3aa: CASSPQRAGGASLAKNIQYF; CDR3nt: TGTGCCAGCAGCCCCCAGCGGGCGGGAGGGGCTAGTCTAGCCAAAAACATTCAGTACTTC
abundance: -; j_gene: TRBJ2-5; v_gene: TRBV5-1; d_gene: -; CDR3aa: CASSPGTEGETQYF; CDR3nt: TGCGCCAGCAGCCCCGGGACCGAGGGGGAGACCCAGTACTTC
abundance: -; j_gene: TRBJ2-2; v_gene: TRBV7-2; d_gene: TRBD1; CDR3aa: CASSHRGGDTGELFF; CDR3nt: TGTGCCAGCAGCCACAGGGGTGGGGACACCGGGGAGCTGTTTTTT
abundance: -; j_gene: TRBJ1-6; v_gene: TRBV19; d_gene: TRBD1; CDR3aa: CASSYMTGGNSPLHF; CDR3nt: TGTGCCAGTAGTTACATGACAGGGGGCAATTCACCCCTCCACTTT
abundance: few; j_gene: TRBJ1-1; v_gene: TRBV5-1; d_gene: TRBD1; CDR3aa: CASCDVPGGMNTEAFF; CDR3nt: TGCGCCAGCTGTGACGTGCCAGGGGGTATGAACACTGAAGCTTTCTTT
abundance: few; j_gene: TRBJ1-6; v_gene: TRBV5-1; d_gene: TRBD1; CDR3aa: CASSYGAGGEPLHF; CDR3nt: TGCGCCAGCAGCTATGGGGCAGGGGGAGAACCCCTCCACTTT
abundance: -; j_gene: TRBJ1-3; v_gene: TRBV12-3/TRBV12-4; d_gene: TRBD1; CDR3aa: CASMSRDRGSDTIYF; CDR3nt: TGTGCCAGCATGTCCAGGGACAGGGGCTCGGACACCATATATTTT
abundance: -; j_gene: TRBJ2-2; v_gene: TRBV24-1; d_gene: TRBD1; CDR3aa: CATQRQGPNTGELFF; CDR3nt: TGTGCCACCCAAAGACAGGGGCCCAACACCGGGGAGCTGTTTTTT
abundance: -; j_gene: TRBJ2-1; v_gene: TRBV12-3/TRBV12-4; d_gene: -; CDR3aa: CASSITDYHRFF; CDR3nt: TGTGCCAGCAGCATTACAGACTATCACCGGTTCTTC
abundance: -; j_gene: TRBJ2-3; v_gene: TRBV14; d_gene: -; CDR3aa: CASSRTIGGHNTQYF; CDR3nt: TGTGCCAGCAGCCGTACAATCGGGGGCCACAATACGCAGTATTTT